Following are 30 T cell receptor beta chains from one sample sequenced in a study of metastatic and nonmetastatic thyroid tumors. With MiXCR, TCRdb called clones anew from the PCR reads. Altogether tens of thousands of clones are present, about 29% being singletons, with the ten largest covering approximately 11%. Every patient underwent thyroid surgery untreated. The sequenced sample consisted of blood. These receptors all stem from a male donor with papillary thyroid cancer or a benign thyroid nodule (not recorded which). Some clones in this sample may be carry-over from other donors' samples.

The sample holds a few counts of this clone. The chain employs TRBV11-2 and TRBJ2-7; D is undetermined. The CDR3 covers 13 residues. From germline, CDR1 is SGHAT and CDR2 FQNNGV. V was shortened by 0 bases and J by 7 bases, with 10 bases between the two germline ends. For the CDR3, the DNA is TGTGCCAGCAGCTTAGAGAACAGTGGGGAGCAGTACTTC. Translating gives CASSLENSGEQYF.

This clone qualifies as medium-sized. The V and J genes are TRBV11-2 and TRBJ1-1; 9 bases line up with TRBD1. Germline V CDR1 and CDR2: SGHAT, FQNNGV. V gave up 5 bases and J gave up 9 bases; unmatched junction bases: 13. The CDR3 extends over 15 amino acids. The CDR3 spells CASSPGGQGLLKAFF. CDR3 nucleotides: TGTGCCAGCAGCCCGGGGGGACAGGGACTTTTAAAAGCTTTCTTT.

This chain joins TRBV11-3 and TRBJ2-2; weak D call: TRBD2 (5 bases). This CDR3 is built from 16 residues. Between the trimmed V and J ends, which lost 0 bases and 5 bases, there was a span of 13 bases. Germline loops: CDR1 SGHNT, CDR2 YENEEA. The CDR3, as DNA: TGTGCCAGCAGCTTAGATCTATGGGAGAGAACCGGGGAGCTGTTTTTT. This encodes CASSLDLWERTGELFF.

Regarding this clone: An end of the junction differs from the germline gene, which may be a read error. V usage is TRBV28 and J usage is TRBJ2-5, with TRBD2 identical over 14 bases. The CDR3 runs 16 residues. Per germline, CDR1 MDHEN and CDR2 SYDVKM. The CDR3 DNA sequence: TGTGCCAGCAGTCTATATGGACTAGCGGGAGGAGAGGCCCAGTACTTC. Translation gives CASSLYGLAGGEAQYF. Variable domain in full (rest from reference TRBV28 and TRBJ2-5): DVKVTQSSRYLVKRTGEKVFLECVQDMDHENMFWYRQDPGLGLRLIYFSYDVKMKEKGDIPEGYSVSREKKERFSLILESASTNQTSMYLCASSLYGLAGGEAQYFGPGTRLLVL.

At least ten counts were recorded for this clone. This chain joins TRBV10-3 and TRBJ1-1, with D perhaps matching TRBD1 (5 bases). The CDR3 has 12 residues. Germline V gene sequence: CDR1 ENHRY, CDR2 SYGVKD. The CDR3 DNA reads as TGTGGCGTTTCCGGGGGGAACACTGAAGCTTTCTTT. It yields the protein CGVSGGNTEAFF.

Turning to this clone: Other DNA sequences of this sample code for an identical CDR3. DNA of the CDR3: TGCAGGGGGACAATCCGGGGCGGGACAACCACAGATACGCAGTATTTT. This codes for CRGTIRGGTTTDTQYF. This chain uses TRBV20-1 with TRBJ2-3; possibly TRBD1 or TRBD2 for D (6 bases each). The CDR3 length is 16 residues. The germline V gene has CDR1 DFQATT and CDR2 SNEGSKA (reference sequence).

This clone was seen a handful of times. The gene calls are TRBV5-1 and TRBJ1-1; D gene unclear. The CDR3 is made up of 15 amino acids. The V gene's germline CDR1 is SGHRS and CDR2 YFSETQ. Trimming pared 1 base from V and 0 bases from J, leaving 10 bases between. The CDR3 spells CASSLRPALNTEAFF. CDR3 DNA sequence: TGCGCCAGCAGCTTGCGGCCAGCCTTGAACACTGAAGCTTTCTTT.

J is TRBJ2-7 and V is TRBV20-1, with 11 bases identical to TRBD2. V was clipped by 2 bases and J by 5 bases; unmatched bases: 8. The germline V gene encodes CDR1 DFQATT and CDR2 SNEGSKA (reference sequence). The CDR3 sequence is 15 residues long. This CDR3 is CSARRPLAGGNEQYF. The CDR3 nucleotides read TGCAGTGCTAGACGCCCTCTAGCGGGAGGAAACGAGCAGTACTTC.

In this sample, this clone turned up many times. The V gene is TRBV28, the J gene TRBJ2-5, with TRBD2 identical over 8 bases. The CDR3 extends over 16 amino acids. The germline V gene encodes CDR1 MDHEN and CDR2 SYDVKM. Trimming cost V 4 bases and J 2 bases; bases outside gene matches: 9. In nucleotides, the CDR3 is TGTGCCAGCAGTTCATACCCCGGGACTAGACAAGAGACCCAGTACTTC. It encodes CASSSYPGTRQETQYF.

This clone was detected ten times or more. Other DNA sequences of this sample code for an identical CDR3. The genes are TRBV7-3 and TRBJ2-3; tentative D call: TRBD2 (6 bases). V was trimmed by 4 bases and J by 5 bases, leaving 16 bases between them. The CDR3 extends over 15 amino acids. The germline CDR1 and CDR2 sequences are SGHTA and FQGTGA. As DNA, the CDR3 is TGTGCCAGCAGCTCAATGGGGACTCTCGGAGATACGCAGTATTTT. Translated: CASSSMGTLGDTQYF.

The chain couples TRBV11-2 to TRBJ2-3; D possibly corresponds to TRBD2 (6 bases). The germline V gene has CDR1 SGHAT and CDR2 FQNNGV. The CDR3 is 15 amino acids. The V end lost 8 bases, the J end lost 0 bases, and 15 bases lay between the germline ends. CDR3: CASGGQAVSTDTQYF. The DNA for the CDR3 is TGTGCCAGCGGAGGGCAAGCGGTTAGCACAGATACGCAGTATTTT.

On this clone: In the same sample, other DNA sequences code for this CDR3. DNA of the CDR3: TGCAGTGCCCGGGACTGGAGCTCCTACAATGAGCAGTTCTTC. Amino acids: CSARDWSSYNEQFF. The chain employs TRBV20-1 and TRBJ2-1; TRBD2 is a possible D gene (6 bases). Looked up from germline, CDR1 is DFQATT and CDR2 is SNEGSKA (reference sequence). This CDR3 comprises 14 residues. Deletions cut 6 bases from V and 0 bases from J, with 12 bases between.

As regards this clone: Within the sample, other DNA sequences also encode this same CDR3. The rearrangement uses TRBV6-1 and TRBJ1-5, with D possibly matching TRBD1 (5 bases). There are 14 residues in the CDR3. V was shortened by 6 bases and J by 0 bases, with 9 bases between the two germline ends. Looked up from germline, CDR1 is MNHNS and CDR2 is SASEGT. The CDR3 region is CASRRDGSNQPQHF. The CDR3 DNA reads as TGTGCCAGCAGGCGGGACGGTAGCAATCAGCCCCAGCATTTT.

The J gene is TRBJ2-3, the V gene TRBV11-2; no definite D call. This CDR3 has 14 amino acids. CDR1 SGHAT and CDR2 FQNNGV come from the germline V gene. Trimming took 0 bases from V and 5 from J, leaving 9 bases between them. CDR3 region: CASSLDGPLDTQYF. The CDR3 nucleotides are TGTGCCAGCAGCTTAGATGGACCCCTAGATACGCAGTATTTT.

The chain is built from TRBV6-2 or TRBV6-3 and TRBJ2-1; 9 nucleotides line up with TRBD2. CDR1 is MNHEY, CDR2 SVGEGT, per germline. Trimming removed 6 bases from V and 6 bases from J; junction bases left unmatched: 3. CDR3 length: 13 amino acids. CDR3 nucleotides: TGTGCCAGCAGAATAGCGGGAGTCAATGAGCAGTTCTTC. Its translation is CASRIAGVNEQFF.

The table lists this clone with a count of one. The rearrangement joins TRBV19 to TRBJ2-3; 7 bases are a match to TRBD2. This CDR3 spans 18 amino acids. V shed 2 bases and J 1 base; nucleotides not matched to a gene: 12. CDR1 is LNHDA, CDR2 SQIVND, per germline (reference sequence). CDR3 in DNA: TGTGCCAGTAGTATAACGGGGGGAACTAGCGCGGGCACAGATACGCAGTATTTT. As protein: CASSITGGTSAGTDTQYF.

This clone was detected many times. V usage is TRBV2 and J usage is TRBJ2-6; TRBD2 is a possible D gene (6 bases). This CDR3 region has 16 residues. Germline-derived CDR1 and CDR2 are SNHLY and FYNNEI. V was clipped by 8 bases and J by 4 bases, with 18 bases between them. Written as DNA, the CDR3 is TGTGCCAGCGGCGGGGAGTCGATTTCCGGGGCCAACGTCCTGACTTTC. This encodes CASGGESISGANVLTF.

This clone was recorded a few times. DNA of the CDR3: TGTGCCAGCAGTACCGTTTCGGGCCTAAATGAGCAGTTCTTC. Protein: CASSTVSGLNEQFF. The chain joins TRBV6-1 to TRBJ2-1, with unresolved D. The germline gives CDR1 MNHNS, CDR2 SASEGT. Trimming stripped 5 bases from V and 7 bases from J, with 15 bases between. This CDR3 region has 14 residues.

This clone is deemed medium-sized. The chain's CDR3 is CSAYRDRALRGGYTF. CDR3 nucleotides: TGCAGTGCTTACCGGGACAGGGCTTTGCGGGGTGGCTACACCTTC. The gene calls are TRBV20-1 and TRBJ1-2; 9 positions match TRBD1. CDR3 length equals 15 residues. V gave up 5 bases and J gave up 7 bases; unmatched junction bases: 14. Germline-derived CDR1 and CDR2 are DFQATT and SNEGSKA (reference sequence).

This clone was observed many times. This chain connects TRBV6-2 or TRBV6-3 to TRBJ2-1, with 7 bases matching TRBD2. J lost 8 bases, V lost 6 bases, and 13 bases had no gene match. Germline CDR1 is MNHEY and CDR2 is SVGEGT. The CDR3 extends over 15 amino acids. The CDR3 region has the DNA TGTGCCAGCAGCCCCGGACGGCGGGAGACTGATGAGCAGTTCTTC. This gives the protein CASSPGRRETDEQFF.

This clone was seen at least ten times. This rearrangement joins TRBV5-1 to TRBJ1-4; D may be TRBD1 (5 bases). The CDR3 contains 14 residues. The germline V gene has CDR1 SGHRS and CDR2 YFSETQ. With 1 base removed from V and 6 bases from J, the gap between germline ends came to 10 bases. The DNA of the CDR3 is TGCGCCAGCAGCTTGTTGGGGGGGGATGAAAAACTGTTTTTT. Translation gives CASSLLGGDEKLFF.

This clone was recorded at least ten times. The J gene is TRBJ2-3, the V gene TRBV10-3, with a tentative D call TRBD2 (5 bases). CDR1 is ENHRY, CDR2 SYGVKD, per germline. V was pared by 6 bases and J by 2 bases, with 12 bases between. The CDR3 spans 14 residues. The CDR3 loop is CAISASGNTDTQYF. For the CDR3, the DNA is TGTGCCATCAGCGCCAGCGGCAACACAGATACGCAGTATTTT.

This clone came up a few times. The chain is built from TRBV5-1 and TRBJ2-1; possible D gene TRBD1, 5 bases. V lost 4 bases and J lost 7, with 21 bases in between. Germline loops: CDR1 SGHRS, CDR2 YFSETQ. The CDR3 is made up of 16 amino acids. The CDR3 loop reads CASSPEQVTRSNEQFF. The CDR3 DNA follows: TGCGCCAGCAGCCCGGAACAGGTGACACGCTCGAATGAGCAGTTCTTC.

This clone turned up a few times. The rearrangement links TRBV5-1 to TRBJ2-1, with 8 nucleotides matching TRBD1. The germline CDR1 and CDR2 sequences are SGHRS and YFSETQ. This CDR3 has 15 amino acids. The J segment lost 3 bases and the V segment lost 4 bases, leaving 6 bases of the junction unmatched. CDR3 sequence (DNA): TGCGCCAGCAGCGTAGCAGGGGGCGACTACAATGAGCAGTTCTTC. Its protein product is CASSVAGGDYNEQFF.

This clone was counted ten times or more. V is TRBV6-1 and J is TRBJ2-1, with 12 bases matching TRBD2. The CDR3 is 16 residues long. CDR1 MNHNS and CDR2 SASEGT come from the germline V gene. V gave up 6 bases and J gave up 4 bases; unmatched junction bases: 7. The DNA of the CDR3 is TGTGCCAGCAGAATCCGGACTAGCGGGATTTACAATGAGCAGTTCTTC. Translated, it gives CASRIRTSGIYNEQFF.

J is TRBJ2-7 and V is TRBV20-1; D is perhaps TRBD1 or TRBD2 (5 bases each). The germline V and J ends were trimmed by 4 bases and 4 bases, with 20 bases remaining between them. CDR3 length: 15 residues. The V gene's germline CDR1 is DFQATT and CDR2 SNEGSKA (reference sequence). In nucleotides, the CDR3 is TGCAGTGCTAAGATTCCGACGGGGCAGACGTACGAGCAGTACTTC. Its translation is CSAKIPTGQTYEQYF.

J is TRBJ1-2 and V is TRBV7-9, with D perhaps TRBD1 (5 bases). Germline CDR1 reads SEHNR; CDR2 reads FQNEAQ (reference sequence). This CDR3 region has 12 residues. Trimming took off 5 bases at V and 6 bases at J, with 10 bases between the two ends. The CDR3 nucleotides read TGTGCCAGCAGCGACAGTCAAAATGGCTACACCTTC. It specifies CASSDSQNGYTF.

This clone was counted many times. The chain has TRBV2 and TRBJ2-1, with D perhaps TRBD2 (5 bases). Germline V gives CDR1 SNHLY, CDR2 FYNNEI. The V and J ends lost 5 bases and 6 bases respectively, with 5 bases between them. This CDR3 has 11 amino acids. CDR3 sequence reads: CASSLANEQFF. DNA for the CDR3: TGTGCCAGCAGTCTAGCCAATGAGCAGTTCTTC.

Relative to its sample, this clone is medium-sized (0.01 to 0.1%). The chain has TRBV2 and TRBJ2-7, with a possible D match to TRBD1 (6 bases). This CDR3 has 14 residues. Trimming removed 6 bases from V and 0 bases from J, with 12 bases in between. The germline V gene has CDR1 SNHLY and CDR2 FYNNEI. The CDR3 loop is CASSTDRSSYEQYF. The CDR3, as DNA: TGTGCCAGCAGCACCGACAGGAGCTCCTACGAGCAGTACTTC.

This clone came up many times. The chain uses TRBV25-1 and TRBJ2-7; D possibly corresponds to TRBD2 (6 bases). The germline V gene has CDR1 MGHDK and CDR2 SYGVNS. Trimming removed 2 bases at V and 7 bases at J, with 12 bases between. The CDR3 consists of 13 residues. CDR3 protein: CASSETGAHEQYF. The CDR3 nucleotides are TGTGCCAGCAGTGAAACGGGAGCTCATGAGCAGTACTTC.